The 17 T cell receptor beta chains given below trace back to one sample, sequenced in a study of shared clonotypes between healthy human individuals (dated by TCRdb to 2018 to 2021). Libraries came from the immunoSEQ multiplex PCR assay. Here the immuneACCESS table is served through TCRdb, limited to in-frame sequences with V and J called. Missing clones are a known gap in these copies; in checked studies unresolved V genes cover under half, and the rest lacks a known reason. The sample table contains about 2.3 million clones; only one count was recorded for about 90% of them. 0.3% to 0.45% of the sample rests with the top ten. Material: naive CD4+ T cells from PBMCs. The sample's cell subset or site label, decoded: CD45RA+ positively selected. These receptors all stem from a man aged 18 to 29 in good health. Some clones in this sample may be carry-over from other donors' samples.

This clone was seen at least ten times. CDR3 coding DNA: TGTGCCTGGAGTGGGGGGCACTACACCGGGGAGCTGTTTTTT. Its translation is CAWSGGHYTGELFF. The chain joins TRBV30 to TRBJ2-2; possible D gene TRBD1, 6 bases. The V end lost 1 base, the J end lost 3 bases, and 9 bases lay between the germline ends. The CDR3 length is 14 residues. In germline, CDR1 is GTSNPN, CDR2 SVGIG (reference sequence).

The chain has TRBV7-2 and TRBJ1-5; TRBD1 agrees at 9 bases. Trimming cost V 5 bases and J 2 bases; bases outside gene matches: 4. The CDR3 totals 15 residues. Germline values: CDR1 SGHTA, CDR2 FQGNSA. The CDR3 reads CASSRDRAGNQPQHF. The CDR3 nucleotides are TGTGCCAGCAGCCGGGACAGGGCGGGCAATCAGCCCCAGCATTTT.

The rearrangement links TRBV27 to TRBJ2-1; 11 nucleotides match TRBD1. From germline, CDR1 is MNHEY and CDR2 SMNVEV (reference sequence). The CDR3 has 16 amino acids. The J segment lost 7 bases and the V segment lost 2 bases, leaving 7 bases of the junction unmatched. The chain's CDR3 is CASSLGQGAGGNEQFF. The CDR3 DNA is TGTGCCAGCAGTTTAGGACAGGGGGCGGGGGGGAATGAGCAGTTCTTC.

Comment on this clone: The same CDR3 also results from other DNA sequences found in this sample. The V call is TRBV9, the J call TRBJ2-1, with D perhaps assigned TRBD1 or TRBD2 (5 bases each). V shed 3 bases and J shed 0 bases, with 10 bases lying between them. Germline lookup yields CDR1 SGDLS and CDR2 YYNGEE. CDR3 length equals 15 residues. Written as DNA, the CDR3 is TGTGCCAGCAGCGCTGGGGGTAACTCCTACAATGAGCAGTTCTTC. Amino acids: CASSAGGNSYNEQFF.

The chain uses TRBV4-1 and TRBJ2-7, with D hard to call. This CDR3 is built from 14 residues. Trimming pared 4 bases from V and 5 bases from J, leaving 15 bases between. Looked up from germline, CDR1 is MGHRA and CDR2 is YSYEKL. CDR3 nucleotides: TGCGCCAGCAGCCGCCTAGGCCTTGCTGACGAGCAGTACTTC. Translating gives CASSRLGLADEQYF.

This chain joins TRBV30 and TRBJ2-3, with 11 nucleotides matching TRBD2. V was pared by 1 base and J by 2 bases, with 20 bases of the junction left unmatched. Germline CDR1 is GTSNPN and CDR2 is SVGIG (reference sequence). The CDR3 length is 21 residues. CDR3 DNA sequence: TGTGCCTGGAGTGATCAACAGGGGGTAGCGGGAGGGCCGTCGGTCACAGATACGCAGTATTTT. This sequence encodes CAWSDQQGVAGGPSVTDTQYF.

As concerns this clone: One end of the junction fails to match germline, which may point to a read error. The rearrangement joins TRBV5-1 to TRBJ2-5; either TRBD1 or TRBD2 may supply D (5 bases each). Germline V lookup: CDR1 SGHRS, CDR2 YFSETQ. This CDR3 has 15 amino acids. The CDR3 protein is CASSLAAGTPSVGHF. CDR3 nucleotides: TGCGCCAGCAGCTTGGCTGCCGGGACGCCATCGGTAGGTCACTTC.

The chain combines TRBV7-9 with TRBJ2-1; D remains unclear. The CDR3 totals 15 residues. Per the germline V gene, CDR1 is SEHNR and CDR2 is FQNEAQ (reference sequence). Trimming took off 1 base at V and 10 bases at J, with 17 bases between the two ends. The CDR3 nucleotides read TGTGCCAGCAGCTTAGTTCCCGAGGCTAGGGCAGAGCAGTTCTTC. Residues: CASSLVPEARAEQFF.

This chain links TRBV28 with TRBJ1-2, with unresolved D. Germline CDR1 reads MDHEN; CDR2 reads SYDVKM. V dropped 4 bases and J dropped 8 bases, with 20 bases sitting between them. CDR3 size: 15 residues. CDR3 loop: CASSSRRSGGEGYTF. The CDR3 bases are TGTGCCAGCAGTTCCAGACGTTCCGGCGGGGAGGGCTACACCTTC.

This chain connects TRBV11-2 to TRBJ2-1, with 7 nucleotides matching TRBD2. The CDR3 is made up of 15 amino acids. Germline loops: CDR1 SGHAT, CDR2 FQNNGV. The V and J ends lost 4 bases and 5 bases, in that order; junction bases with no gene match: 8. The CDR3 DNA follows: TGTGCCAGCAGCTCTCGGCTAGCGGTAGACAATGAGCAGTTCTTC. The encoded protein is CASSSRLAVDNEQFF.

The V gene is TRBV19, the J gene TRBJ2-2, with D tentatively TRBD2 (7 bases). Trimming removed 11 bases at V and 4 bases at J, with 17 bases between. The CDR3 length is 14 residues. From germline, CDR1 is LNHDA and CDR2 SQIVND (reference sequence). CDR3 sequence: CASQLAGATGELFF. In DNA form, the CDR3 reads TGTGCCTCCCAGCTGGCGGGGGCCACCGGGGAGCTGTTTTTT.

The chain uses TRBV15 and TRBJ1-2, with a possible D match to TRBD1 (6 bases). The V gene's germline CDR1 is LNHNV and CDR2 YYDKDF (reference sequence). The V and J ends lost 1 base and 8 bases respectively, with 17 bases between them. This CDR3 is 15 amino acids long. The CDR3 sequence is CATSRGMGGAGGYTF. The DNA of the CDR3 is TGTGCCACCAGCAGAGGCATGGGGGGCGCGGGGGGCTACACCTTC.

The chain combines TRBV5-1 with TRBJ2-3; 9 nucleotides line up with TRBD1. The CDR3 runs 14 residues. The ends lost 4 bases at V and 4 bases at J; junction bases unmatched: 4. From germline, CDR1 is SGHRS and CDR2 YFSETQ. CDR3 residues: CASSVTGGPDTQYF. The DNA of the CDR3 is TGCGCCAGCAGCGTCACAGGGGGCCCAGATACGCAGTATTTT.

The chain recombines TRBV7-8 with TRBJ1-3; D might be TRBD1 (5 bases). Germline V gene lookup returns CDR1 SGHVS and CDR2 FQNEAQ. The CDR3 has 20 amino acids. V lost 5 bases and J 0 bases, leaving 26 bases between the germline ends. CDR3 nucleotide sequence: TGTGCCAGCAGCCAGAGGGGCCAGAGCCCTACGCAACTCTCTGGAAACACCATATATTTT. Residues: CASSQRGQSPTQLSGNTIYF.

The V and J genes are TRBV5-1 and TRBJ1-1, with 9 bases aligning to TRBD1. This CDR3 is 13 amino acids long. Looked up from germline, CDR1 is SGHRS and CDR2 is YFSETQ. Losses at the gene ends were 4 bases for V and 11 bases for J; bases not matched to a gene: 9. The CDR3 DNA follows: TGCGCCAGCAGCCTGGGGGACAGGGAGTTGGCTTTCTTT. It specifies CASSLGDRELAFF.

J is TRBJ2-2 and V is TRBV19; D possibly corresponds to TRBD1 (5 bases). V lost 9 bases and J 5 bases, leaving 16 bases between the germline ends. This CDR3 has 14 amino acids. Per germline, CDR1 LNHDA and CDR2 SQIVND (reference sequence). The CDR3 here is CASRKTELTGELFF. CDR3 bases: TGTGCCAGCCGCAAGACAGAACTAACCGGGGAGCTGTTTTTT.

V gene TRBV30 combines with J gene TRBJ2-1; D not certain. The CDR3 length is 13 residues. V was trimmed by 0 bases and J by 3 bases, leaving 6 bases between them. Per the germline V gene, CDR1 is GTSNPN and CDR2 is SVGIG (reference sequence). As DNA, the CDR3 is TGTGCCTGGAGTGTTGGATACTACAATGAGCAGTTCTTC. Translated, it gives CAWSVGYYNEQFF.